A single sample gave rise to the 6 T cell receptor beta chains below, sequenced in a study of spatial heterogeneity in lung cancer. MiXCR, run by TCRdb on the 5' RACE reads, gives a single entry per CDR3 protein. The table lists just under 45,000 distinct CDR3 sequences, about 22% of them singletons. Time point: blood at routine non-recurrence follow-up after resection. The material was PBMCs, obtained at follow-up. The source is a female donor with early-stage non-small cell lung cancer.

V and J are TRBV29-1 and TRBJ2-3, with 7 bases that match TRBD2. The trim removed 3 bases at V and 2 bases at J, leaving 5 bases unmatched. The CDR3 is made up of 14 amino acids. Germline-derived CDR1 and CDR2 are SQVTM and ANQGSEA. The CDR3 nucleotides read TGCAGCGTTGAGGGCGGGAGATTCACAGATACGCAGTATTTT. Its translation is CSVEGGRFTDTQYF.

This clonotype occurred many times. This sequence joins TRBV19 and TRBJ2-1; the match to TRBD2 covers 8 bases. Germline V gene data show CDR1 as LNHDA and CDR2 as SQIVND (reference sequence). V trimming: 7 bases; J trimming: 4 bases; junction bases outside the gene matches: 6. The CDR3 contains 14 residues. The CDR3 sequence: CASTRGGPYNEQFF. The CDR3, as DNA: TGTGCCAGTACTCGCGGGGGGCCTTACAATGAGCAGTTCTTC.

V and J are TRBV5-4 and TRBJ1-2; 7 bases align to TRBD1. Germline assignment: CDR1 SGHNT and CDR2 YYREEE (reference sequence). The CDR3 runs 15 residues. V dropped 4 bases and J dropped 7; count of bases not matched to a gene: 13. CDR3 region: CASSPGTVANSGYTF. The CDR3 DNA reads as TGTGCCAGCAGCCCAGGGACAGTTGCTAATAGTGGCTACACCTTC.

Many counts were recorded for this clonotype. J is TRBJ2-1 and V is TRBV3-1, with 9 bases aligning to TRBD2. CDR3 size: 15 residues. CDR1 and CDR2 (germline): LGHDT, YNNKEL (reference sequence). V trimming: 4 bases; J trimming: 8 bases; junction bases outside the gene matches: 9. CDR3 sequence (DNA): TGTGCCAGCAGCCCCAGGAGCGGGGGGATAGATGAGCAGTTCTTC. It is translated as CASSPRSGGIDEQFF.

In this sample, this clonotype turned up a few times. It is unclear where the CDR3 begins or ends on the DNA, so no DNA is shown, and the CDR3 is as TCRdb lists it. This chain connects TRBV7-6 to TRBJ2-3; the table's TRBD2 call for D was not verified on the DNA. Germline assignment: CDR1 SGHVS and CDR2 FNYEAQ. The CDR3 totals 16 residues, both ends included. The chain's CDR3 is CASSPSGREVTDTQYF.

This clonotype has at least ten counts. The CDR3 loop reads CASSQEPATNEKLFF. The CDR3 DNA reads as TGTGCCAGCAGCCAAGAGCCAGCAACTAATGAAAAACTGTTTTTT. The chain links TRBV7-2 to TRBJ1-4, with no clear D. Germline CDR1 reads SGHTA; CDR2 reads FQGNSA. The V end was cut by 5 bases, the J end by 0 bases, with 10 bases between. This CDR3 spans 15 amino acids. Full variable domain (remainder filled in from reference TRBV7-2 and TRBJ1-4): GAGVSQSPSNKVTEKGKDVELRCDPISGHTALYWYRQSLGQGLEFLIYFQGNSAPDKSGLPSDRFSAERTGGSVSTLTIQRTQQEDSAVYLCASSQEPATNEKLFFGSGTQLSVL.